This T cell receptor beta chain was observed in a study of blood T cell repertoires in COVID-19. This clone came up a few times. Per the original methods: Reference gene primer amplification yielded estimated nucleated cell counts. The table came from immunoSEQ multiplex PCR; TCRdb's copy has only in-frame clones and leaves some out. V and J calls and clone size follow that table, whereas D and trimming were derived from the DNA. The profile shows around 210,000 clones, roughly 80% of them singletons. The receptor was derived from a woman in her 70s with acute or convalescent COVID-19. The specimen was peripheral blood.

CDR3 residues: CASSQDRGGPYGYTF. CDR3 in DNA: TGCGCCAGCAGCCAAGATCGGGGGGGACCCTATGGCTACACCTTC. The V call is TRBV4-1, the J call TRBJ1-2, with a weak D call TRBD1 (5 bases). CDR1 MGHRA and CDR2 YSYEKL come from the germline V gene. V was clipped by 0 bases and J by 4 bases, with 12 bases between them. The CDR3 is made up of 15 amino acids.